This TCR beta chain was profiled in a study of T cell repertoires in cytomegalovirus infection (dated by TCRdb to about 2019). Looking at the study overall: Recently identified HLA-C-restricted CMV epitopes, whose presentation resists viral immunomodulation, were targeted by peptide stimulations together with well-studied HLA-B-restricted epitopes. Donor HLA type was relevant to the analysis, as public TCR beta signatures indicated carriage of CMV infection together with the matching HLA type. Here is what the overall study found, with its caveats: In both this cohort and an independent cohort of 352 donors, the cumulative frequency of public TCR beta family members distinguished carriers of CMV infection plus the relevant HLA type. In the ex vivo response, HLA-C-restricted CMV-specific TCR beta clonotypes were dominant, and in two of eight donors the single most frequent clonotype came from this HLA-C-restricted group.

Of note for this clonotype: The antigen it binds to is not known. No base qualities exist here, and no much larger clone lies one base off it.

Interpreted using the paper, the treatment or condition label stands for: in vitro stimulation with specific CMV peptide epitopes to enrich CMV-specific T cells. TCRdb names Illumina HiSeq 1500 as the instrument used. The public reads were quality trimmed at Q25 with fastp and then assembled into clones with MiXCR by TCRdb, keeping productive beta chains. Identical CDR3 proteins give one entry, which carries the most common genes and DNA. The sample has fewer than 200,000 distinct CDR3 sequences on record, roughly 20% of them singletons. 25% of the sample is taken by the ten largest. Spanning cysteine to phenylalanine, the CDR3 consists of 14 amino acids. This entry keeps only the CDR3 DNA: 42 bases, framed from base 1. V and J are truncated by 5 bases and 7 bases respectively, leaving an intervening sequence of 15 bases. Taken from the germline V gene (reference sequence), the CDR1 and CDR2 loops are SEHNR and FQNEAQ.

Specimen: CD8+ T cells from cultured PBMCs, collected from culture after CMV antigen stimulation. The receptor was derived from a human donor in good health (CMV status not recorded). Some clones in this sample may be carry-over from other donors' samples. The rearrangement combines TRBV7-9 with TRBJ2-1; the D gene is perhaps TRBD1, on 7 matching bases. The CDR3 amino acid sequence is: CASSQEGAGNEQFF. The DNA sequence is given as TGTGCCAGCAGCCAGGAGGGGGCGGGTAATGAGCAGTTCTTC.